The 27 T cell receptor beta chains below all came from one sample that was sequenced in a study of CD8+CD57+ T cells in acquired aplastic anemia. Profiling that covered TCR beta VDJ and CDR3 relied on genomic DNA as its template. Using its own MiXCR run on the reads, TCRdb lists one record per CDR3 protein. The sample holds about 240,000 distinct CDR3 sequences; around half are singletons and the top ten take about 8.3%. Patients included in sequencing had previously demonstrated CD8+CD57+ cell expansion by flow cytometry. Sequencing was done on a sample of sorted CD4+, CD8+, or CD8+CD57+ T cells (not recorded which) from PBMCs. The source is a human donor with aplastic anemia.

This clonotype was picked up a small number of times. This may come from a read error, since a much larger clone is one base off. This chain connects TRBV19 to TRBJ1-6; D ambiguous. This CDR3 region has 14 residues. The germline CDR1 and CDR2 sequences are LNHDA and SQIVND (reference sequence). CDR3 loop: CASKASSHNSPLHF. The CDR3 bases are TGTGCCAGTAAGGCGAGCTCCCATAATTCACCCCTCCACTTT. Complete variable domain (other parts from reference TRBV19 and TRBJ1-6): DGGITQSPKYLFRKEGQNVTLSCEQNLNHDAMYWYRQDPGQGLRLIYYSQIVNDFQKGDIAEGYSVSREKKESFPLTVTSAQKNPTAFYLCASKASSHNSPLHFGNGTRLTVT.

This clonotype was picked up one time. The V and J genes are TRBV7-9 and TRBJ2-1, with no clear D. Trimming left V 4 bases short and J 3 bases short, with 7 bases between. Germline lookup yields CDR1 SEHNR and CDR2 FQNEAQ (reference sequence). The CDR3 spans 13 residues. In DNA, the CDR3 is TGTGCCAGCAGCTCCTCCGTCTACAATGAGCAGTTCTTC. Translated: CASSSSVYNEQFF.

At least ten counts were recorded for this clonotype. The chain links TRBV30 to TRBJ2-5; D is possibly TRBD1 (6 bases). V was cut by 3 bases and J by 4 bases, with 12 bases left in between. Germline V gene sequence: CDR1 GTSNPN, CDR2 SVGIG (reference sequence). CDR3 length: 13 amino acids. The CDR3 is CAWSTGLGETQYF. The CDR3 coding sequence is TGTGCCTGGAGCACAGGGTTAGGAGAGACCCAGTACTTC.

The chain has TRBV28 and TRBJ2-1; perhaps TRBD2 as D (5 bases). CDR3 length: 13 residues. The germline V gene has CDR1 MDHEN and CDR2 SYDVKM. Trimming stripped 6 bases from V and 5 bases from J, with 11 bases between. This CDR3 is CASSFWGDNEQFF. The CDR3 DNA reads as TGTGCCAGCAGCTTTTGGGGAGACAATGAGCAGTTCTTC.

This clonotype has at least ten counts. The rearrangement joins TRBV7-8 to TRBJ1-3, with D unclear. This CDR3 is built from 15 residues. Germline CDR1 and CDR2: SGHVS and FQNEAQ. V was clipped by 5 bases and J by 0 bases, with 11 bases between them. This chain's CDR3 is CASSMGGGSGNTIYF. CDR3 nucleotides: TGTGCCAGCAGCATGGGAGGAGGCTCTGGAAACACCATATATTTT. Supplemented by reference TRBV7-8 and TRBJ1-3, the full variable domain reads GAGVSQSPRYKVAKRGQDVALRCDPISGHVSLFWYQQALGQGPEFLTYFQNEAQLDKSGLPSDRFFAERPEGSVSTLKIQRTQQEDSAVYLCASSMGGGSGNTIYFGEGSWLTVV.

The sample holds many counts of this clonotype. The chain combines TRBV29-1 with TRBJ2-7; 8 bases match TRBD2. The germline CDR1 and CDR2 sequences are SQVTM and ANQGSEA. V trimming: 2 bases; J trimming: 2 bases; junction bases outside the gene matches: 5. This CDR3 contains 14 residues. CDR3 protein: CSVEKREKAYEQYF. The CDR3 DNA reads as TGCAGCGTTGAAAAGCGGGAGAAAGCCTACGAGCAGTACTTC.

Note on this clonotype: A read error may be the cause here, since a much bigger clone is one base away. The rearrangement uses TRBV12-3 or TRBV12-4 and TRBJ1-5; D is unclear. Trimming stripped 4 bases from V and 9 bases from J, with 10 bases between. The CDR3 is 12 amino acids. In DNA, the CDR3 is TGTGCCAGCAGTTATTTAGATGGGCCCCAGCATTTT. Translated: CASSYLDGPQHF.

For this clonotype: This may stem from a read error, because a much larger clone lies one nucleotide away. The chain links TRBV20-1 to TRBJ2-1; D uncertain. This CDR3 region has 13 residues. Germline V lookup: CDR1 DFQATT, CDR2 SNEGSKA (reference sequence). Between the trimmed V and J ends, which lost 5 bases and 3 bases, there was a span of 11 bases. Here the CDR3 DNA reads TGCAGTGCTGGAAGCCCCGACTACAATGAGCAGTTCTTC. Its translation: CSAGSPDYNEQFF.

Concerning this clonotype: Relative to the germline gene, one junction end is altered; a read error may explain this. The chain links TRBV19 to TRBJ1-4; D unclear. From germline, CDR1 is LNHDA and CDR2 SQIVND (reference sequence). This CDR3 spans 13 amino acids. CDR3 residues: CASSELKNEKLLF. In nucleotides, the CDR3 is TGTGCCAGTAGTGAGCTGAAGAATGAAAAACTGCTTTTT.

The chain recombines TRBV29-1 with TRBJ2-7; 9 bases agree with TRBD1. The V gene's germline CDR1 is SQVTM and CDR2 ANQGSEA. CDR3 length: 14 residues. V was clipped by 3 bases and J by 3 bases; unmatched bases: 6. CDR3 residues: CSVDPGQGLYEQYF. Here the CDR3 DNA reads TGCAGCGTTGACCCGGGACAGGGACTCTACGAGCAGTACTTC.

This clonotype showed up just a few times. The rearrangement joins TRBV7-2 to TRBJ1-2; D is unresolved. Deletions cut 0 bases from V and 6 bases from J, with 14 bases between. The CDR3 consists of 15 residues. Germline values: CDR1 SGHTA, CDR2 FQGNSA. The CDR3 DNA sequence: TGTGCCAGCAGCTTAGCGGCAGGCAGCGGTAATGGCTACACCTTC. Amino acids: CASSLAAGSGNGYTF.

The V call is TRBV7-9, the J call TRBJ2-7, with D possibly being TRBD2 (6 bases). Trimming took off 5 bases at V and 0 bases at J, with 11 bases between the two ends. CDR1 and CDR2 (germline): SEHNR, FQNEAQ (reference sequence). The CDR3 is made up of 14 amino acids. The CDR3 region is CASSPGLSSYEQYF. CDR3 bases: TGTGCCAGCAGCCCGGGACTTAGCTCCTACGAGCAGTACTTC. The variable domain in full, with the rest retrieved from reference TRBV7-9 and TRBJ2-7, is DTGVSQNPRHKITKRGQNVTFRCDPISEHNRLYWYRQTLGQGPEFLTYFQNEAQLEKSRLLSDRFSAERPKGSFSTLEIQRTEQGDSAMYLCASSPGLSSYEQYFGPGTRLTVT.

This clonotype was counted ten times or more. This sequence joins TRBV6-5 and TRBJ2-7; TRBD1 matches at 9 bases. The CDR3 extends over 14 amino acids. Looked up from germline, CDR1 is MNHEY and CDR2 is SVGAGI. J was trimmed by 1 base and V by 2 bases; bases with no gene match: 0. The CDR3 loop reads CASSYGQGSYEQYF. The CDR3 nucleotides are TGTGCCAGCAGTTACGGACAGGGGTCCTACGAGCAGTACTTC.

The CDR3 DNA is TGTGCCAGCAGCTCAAAGCTCCAGGGGAAAGCACCCCTCCACTTT. Its translation: CASSSKLQGKAPLHF. V gene TRBV7-9 combines with J gene TRBJ1-6; possibly TRBD1 for D (6 bases). CDR1 and CDR2 from the germline V gene are SEHNR and FQNEAQ (reference sequence). Trimming removed 4 bases from V and 11 bases from J, with 18 bases in between. The CDR3 loop spans 15 amino acids.

Of note for this clonotype: This may stem from a read error, because a much larger clone lies one nucleotide away. This chain uses TRBV7-9 with TRBJ1-1; D is possibly TRBD1 (5 bases). Trimming cost V 3 bases and J 4 bases, with 12 bases left between them. This CDR3 has 14 residues. CDR1 is SEHNR and CDR2 is FQNEAQ in the germline V gene (reference sequence). CDR3 in amino acids: CASSLHSGTTEAFF. In nucleotides, the CDR3 is TGTGCCAGCAGCTTGCATTCGGGGACCACTGAAGCTTTCTTT.

The rearrangement links TRBV20-1 to TRBJ2-7, with D hard to call. The CDR3 spans 13 residues. Germline V lookup: CDR1 DFQATT, CDR2 SNEGSKA (reference sequence). Trimming took off 3 bases at V and 2 bases at J, with 11 bases between the two ends. The CDR3 nucleotides read TGCAGTGCTAGGAGGCAGGTGACCTACGAGCAGTACTTC. This codes for CSARRQVTYEQYF.

For this clonotype: The junction departs from germline at one end; a sequencing error may be responsible. V and J are TRBV7-2 and TRBJ1-1; D not certain. CDR1 and CDR2 (germline): SGHTA, FQGNSA. The CDR3 runs to 15 residues. CDR3 in DNA: TGCGCCAGCAGCCTTACCGTCAGAATGAACACTGAAGCTTTCTTT. It specifies CASSLTVRMNTEAFF.

This clonotype has only a few counts. The chain employs TRBV15 and TRBJ2-5, with TRBD2 identical over 12 bases. Losses at the gene ends were 6 bases for V and 4 bases for J; bases not matched to a gene: 0. The CDR3 runs to 13 residues. Germline CDR1 is LNHNV and CDR2 is YYDKDF (reference sequence). CDR3 amino acids: CATRTSGGETQYF. CDR3 DNA: TGTGCCACCAGGACTAGCGGGGGAGAGACCCAGTACTTC.

The rearrangement links TRBV7-2 to TRBJ1-2; the D gene is possibly TRBD1 (5 bases). The germline gives CDR1 SGHTA, CDR2 FQGNSA. The V and J ends lost 4 bases and 0 bases respectively, with 15 bases between them. The CDR3 has 16 amino acids. CDR3 sequence reads: CASSSLRGTTNYGYTF. DNA for the CDR3: TGTGCCAGCAGCTCACTAAGGGGCACAACTAACTATGGCTACACCTTC.

This clonotype was counted many times. This chain joins TRBV2 and TRBJ2-3; D is uncertain. Trimming took off 9 bases at V and 2 bases at J, with 9 bases between the two ends. Looked up from germline, CDR1 is SNHLY and CDR2 is FYNNEI. The CDR3 loop spans 12 amino acids. The CDR3 loop is CARVPITDTQYF. The CDR3 DNA reads TGTGCCAGGGTGCCTATCACAGATACGCAGTATTTT.

This clonotype was seen ten or more times. The rearrangement links TRBV12-5 to TRBJ2-5, with D unclear. CDR1 LGHNT and CDR2 FRNRAP come from the germline V gene. Trimming removed 1 base from V and 2 bases from J, with 5 bases in between. The CDR3 runs to 13 residues. The CDR3 DNA reads as TGTGCTAGTGGTTTGGGGGTTCAAGAGACCCAGTACTTC. Its protein product is CASGLGVQETQYF. Full variable domain (rest looked up from reference TRBV12-5 and TRBJ2-5): DARVTQTPRHKVTEMGQEVTMRCQPILGHNTVFWYRQTMMQGLELLAYFRNRAPLDDSGMPKDRFSAEMPDATLATLKIQPSEPRDSAVYFCASGLGVQETQYFGPGTRLLVL.

The chain joins TRBV5-8 to TRBJ1-2; 8 bases are shared with TRBD1. Germline assignment: CDR1 SGHTS and CDR2 YDEGEE. With 4 bases clipped from V and 7 bases from J, the junction kept 3 bases outside the gene matches. The CDR3 has 12 amino acids. CDR3 in DNA: TGTGCCAGCAGCGACAGGGGAACTGGCTACACCTTC. The encoded protein is CASSDRGTGYTF.

This clonotype was seen at least ten times. The chain couples TRBV10-3 to TRBJ1-2; D uncertain. CDR1 and CDR2 (germline): ENHRY, SYGVKD. Trimming removed 8 bases from V and 0 bases from J, with 7 bases in between. The CDR3 is 12 residues long. The CDR3 sequence is CAIEGPNYGYTF. The CDR3, as DNA: TGTGCCATCGAGGGCCCTAACTATGGCTACACCTTC.

In its sample, this clonotype was seen many times. The gene calls are TRBV10-3 and TRBJ2-5; no clear D. The CDR3 is 14 residues long. Germline assignment: CDR1 ENHRY and CDR2 SYGVKD. Trimming removed 7 bases at V and 2 bases at J, with 14 bases between. CDR3 DNA sequence: TGTGCCATCAAGTGGTCGCCGGCTCAAGAGACCCAGTACTTC. Its translation: CAIKWSPAQETQYF.

This clonotype occurred many times. J is TRBJ1-2 and V is TRBV6-2 or TRBV6-3, with D unclear. The CDR3 runs to 11 residues. Between the trimmed V and J ends, which lost 7 bases and 4 bases, there was a span of 7 bases. CDR1 and CDR2 (germline): MNHEY, SVGEGT. CDR3 in amino acids: CASTVGYGYTF. The DNA of the CDR3 is TGTGCCAGCACTGTCGGCTATGGCTACACCTTC.

The CDR3 sequence: CASRQPGLAGAGELFF. The CDR3 nucleotides read TGTGCCAGCAGACAGCCGGGACTAGCGGGGGCCGGGGAGCTGTTTTTT. The rearrangement joins TRBV12-3 or TRBV12-4 to TRBJ2-2, with 14 bases identical to TRBD2. This CDR3 comprises 16 residues. Unmatched junction bases numbered 6, after V lost 6 bases and J lost 6 bases.

In this sample, this clonotype turned up many times. V usage is TRBV4-3 and J usage is TRBJ2-1; a weak D match, TRBD2 (6 bases). Between the trimmed V and J ends, which lost 0 bases and 2 bases, there was a span of 11 bases. This CDR3 is built from 16 residues. In germline, CDR1 is LGHNA, CDR2 YSLEER. The CDR3 DNA follows: TGCGCCAGCAGCCAAGAATCCGGGGGACCCTACAATGAGCAGTTCTTC. Protein product: CASSQESGGPYNEQFF.